This TCR beta chain was recorded in a study of Siglec-9 on CD8 T cells in melanoma. The germline gives CDR1 PRHDT, CDR2 FYEKMQ (reference sequence). The CDR3 loop spans 13 amino acids. V lost 4 bases, J lost 5 bases, and 11 bases lay in between. Produced via immunoSEQ multiplex PCR; TCRdb's table is partial and in-frame only. In the table there are roughly 35,000 clones, roughly four fifths of which are singletons. This receptor was obtained from a human donor in good health. The chain links TRBV13 to TRBJ2-5; D is unclear. The sample comprised Siglec-9- CD8+ T cells sorted from blood. CDR3 nucleotides: TGTGCCAGCAGCTCGGAAGTGGGGGAGACCCAGTACTTC. The encoded protein is CASSSEVGETQYF.